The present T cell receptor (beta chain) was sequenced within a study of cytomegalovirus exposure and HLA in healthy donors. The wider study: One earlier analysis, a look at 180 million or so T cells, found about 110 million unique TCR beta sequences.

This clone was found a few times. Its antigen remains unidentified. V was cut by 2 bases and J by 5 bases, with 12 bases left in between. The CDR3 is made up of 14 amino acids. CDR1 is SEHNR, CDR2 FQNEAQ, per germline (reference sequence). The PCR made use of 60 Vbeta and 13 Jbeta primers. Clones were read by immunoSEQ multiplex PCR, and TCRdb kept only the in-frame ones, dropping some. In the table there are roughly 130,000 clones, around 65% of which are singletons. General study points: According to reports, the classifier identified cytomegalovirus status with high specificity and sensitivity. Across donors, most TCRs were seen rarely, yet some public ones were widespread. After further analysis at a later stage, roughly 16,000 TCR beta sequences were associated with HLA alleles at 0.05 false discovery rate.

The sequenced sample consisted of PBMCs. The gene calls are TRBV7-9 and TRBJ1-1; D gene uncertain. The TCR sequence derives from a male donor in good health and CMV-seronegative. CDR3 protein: CASSLRAGGTEAFF. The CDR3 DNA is TGTGCCAGCAGCTTACGGGCCGGCGGGACTGAAGCTTTCTTT.